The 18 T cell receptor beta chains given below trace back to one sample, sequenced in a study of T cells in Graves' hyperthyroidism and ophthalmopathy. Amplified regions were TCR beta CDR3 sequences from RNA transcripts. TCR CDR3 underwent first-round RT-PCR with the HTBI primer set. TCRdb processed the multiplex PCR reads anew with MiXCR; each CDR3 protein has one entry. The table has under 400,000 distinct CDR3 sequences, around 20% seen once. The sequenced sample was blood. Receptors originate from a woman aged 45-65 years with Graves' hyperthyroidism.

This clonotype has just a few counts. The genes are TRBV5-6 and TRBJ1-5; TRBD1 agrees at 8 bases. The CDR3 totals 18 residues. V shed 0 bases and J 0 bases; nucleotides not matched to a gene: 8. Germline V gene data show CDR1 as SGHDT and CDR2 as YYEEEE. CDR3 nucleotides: TGTGCCAGCAGCTTGGGGGGCAGGGGGCTATCTAGCAATCAGCCCCAGCATTTT. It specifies CASSLGGRGLSSNQPQHF.

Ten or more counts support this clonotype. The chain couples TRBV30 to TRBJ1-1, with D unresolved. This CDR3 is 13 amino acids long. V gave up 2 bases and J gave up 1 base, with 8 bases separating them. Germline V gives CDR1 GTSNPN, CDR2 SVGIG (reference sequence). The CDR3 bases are TGTGCCTGGAGTCGCCCTCCGAACACTGAAGCTTTCTTT. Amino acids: CAWSRPPNTEAFF.

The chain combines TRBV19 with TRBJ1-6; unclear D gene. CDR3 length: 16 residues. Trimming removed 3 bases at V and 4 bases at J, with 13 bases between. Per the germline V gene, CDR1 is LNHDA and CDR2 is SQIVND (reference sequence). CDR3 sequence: CASSIGEGLYNSPLHF. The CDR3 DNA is TGTGCCAGTAGTATCGGCGAAGGGCTGTATAATTCACCCCTCCACTTT.

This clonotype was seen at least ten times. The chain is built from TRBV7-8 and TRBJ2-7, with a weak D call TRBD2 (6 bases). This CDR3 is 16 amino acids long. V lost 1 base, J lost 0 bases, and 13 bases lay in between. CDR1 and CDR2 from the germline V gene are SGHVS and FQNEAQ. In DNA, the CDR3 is TGTGCCAGCAGCTTAGGAGTTAGCGGTCTCTCCTACGAGCAGTACTTC. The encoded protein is CASSLGVSGLSYEQYF.

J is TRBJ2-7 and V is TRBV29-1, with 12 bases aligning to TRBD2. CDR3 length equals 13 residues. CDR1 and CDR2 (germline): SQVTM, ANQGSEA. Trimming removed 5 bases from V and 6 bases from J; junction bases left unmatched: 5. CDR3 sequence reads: CSVLAGGPLEQYF. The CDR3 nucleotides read TGCAGCGTTCTAGCGGGAGGGCCTCTCGAGCAGTACTTC.

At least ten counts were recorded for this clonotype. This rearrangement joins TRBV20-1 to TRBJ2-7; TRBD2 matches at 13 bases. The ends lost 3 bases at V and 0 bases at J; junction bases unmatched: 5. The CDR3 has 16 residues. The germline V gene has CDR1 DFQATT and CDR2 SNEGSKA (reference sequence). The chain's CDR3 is CSASGTSGASSYEQYF. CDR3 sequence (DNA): TGCAGTGCTAGTGGGACTAGCGGGGCTAGCTCCTACGAGCAGTACTTC.

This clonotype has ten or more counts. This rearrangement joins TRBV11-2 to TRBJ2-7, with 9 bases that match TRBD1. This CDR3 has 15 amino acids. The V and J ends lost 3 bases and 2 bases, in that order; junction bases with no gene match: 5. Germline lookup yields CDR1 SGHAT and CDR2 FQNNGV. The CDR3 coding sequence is TGTGCCAGCAGCTTTACCGGGACAGGGACCTACGAGCAGTACTTC. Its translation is CASSFTGTGTYEQYF.

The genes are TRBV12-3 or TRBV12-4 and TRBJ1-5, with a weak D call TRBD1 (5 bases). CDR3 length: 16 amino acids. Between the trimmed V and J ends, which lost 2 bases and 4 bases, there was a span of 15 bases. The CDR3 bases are TGTGCCAGCAGTTTAATGGGTGGGAGGGGAAATCAGCCCCAGCATTTT. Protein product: CASSLMGGRGNQPQHF.

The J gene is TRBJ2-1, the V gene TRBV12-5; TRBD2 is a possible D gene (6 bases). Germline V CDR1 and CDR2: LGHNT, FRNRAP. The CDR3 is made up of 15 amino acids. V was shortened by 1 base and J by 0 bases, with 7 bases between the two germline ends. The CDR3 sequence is CASGLGRGSYNEQFF. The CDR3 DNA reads TGTGCTAGTGGTTTGGGGCGGGGCTCCTACAATGAGCAGTTCTTC.

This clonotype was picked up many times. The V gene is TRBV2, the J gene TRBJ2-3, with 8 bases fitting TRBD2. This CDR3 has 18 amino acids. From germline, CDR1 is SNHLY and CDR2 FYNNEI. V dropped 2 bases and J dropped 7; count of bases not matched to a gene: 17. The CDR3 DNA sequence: TGTGCCAGCAGTGAACAAATAGTATCGGCGGGGGGTAAAAATACGCAGTATTTT. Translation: CASSEQIVSAGGKNTQYF.

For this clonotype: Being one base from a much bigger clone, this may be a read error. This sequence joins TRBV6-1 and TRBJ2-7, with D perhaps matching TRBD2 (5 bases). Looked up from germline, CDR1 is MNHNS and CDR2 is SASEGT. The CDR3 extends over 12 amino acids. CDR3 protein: CPSDGLSYEQYF. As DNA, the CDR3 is TGTCCCAGCGACGGACTGTCCTACGAGCAGTACTTC.

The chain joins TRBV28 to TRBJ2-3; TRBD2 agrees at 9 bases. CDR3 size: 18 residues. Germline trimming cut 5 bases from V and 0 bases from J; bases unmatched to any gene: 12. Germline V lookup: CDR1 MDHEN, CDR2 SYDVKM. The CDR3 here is CASSTFRRLAGSTDTQYF. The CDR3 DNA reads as TGTGCCAGCAGTACCTTTCGAAGGCTAGCGGGAAGCACAGATACGCAGTATTTT.

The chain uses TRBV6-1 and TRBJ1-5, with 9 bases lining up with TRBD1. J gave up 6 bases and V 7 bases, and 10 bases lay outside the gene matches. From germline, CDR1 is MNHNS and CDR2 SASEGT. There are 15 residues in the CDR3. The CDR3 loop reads CASTQQGALGQPQHF. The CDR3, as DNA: TGTGCCAGCACCCAACAGGGGGCGCTAGGTCAGCCCCAGCATTTT.

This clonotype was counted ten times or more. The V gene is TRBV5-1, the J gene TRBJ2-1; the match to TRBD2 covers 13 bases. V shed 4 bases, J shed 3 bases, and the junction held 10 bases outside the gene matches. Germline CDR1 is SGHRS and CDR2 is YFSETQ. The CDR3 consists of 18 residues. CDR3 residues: CASSQGLAGRVNYNEQFF. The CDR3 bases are TGCGCCAGCAGCCAGGGACTAGCGGGAAGGGTCAACTACAATGAGCAGTTCTTC.

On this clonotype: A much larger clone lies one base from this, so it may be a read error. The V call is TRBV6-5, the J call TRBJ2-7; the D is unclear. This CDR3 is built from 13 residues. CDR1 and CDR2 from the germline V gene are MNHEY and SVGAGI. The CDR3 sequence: CASSYGLSYEQCF. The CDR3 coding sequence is TGTGCCAGCAGTTACGGGCTTTCCTACGAGCAGTGCTTC.

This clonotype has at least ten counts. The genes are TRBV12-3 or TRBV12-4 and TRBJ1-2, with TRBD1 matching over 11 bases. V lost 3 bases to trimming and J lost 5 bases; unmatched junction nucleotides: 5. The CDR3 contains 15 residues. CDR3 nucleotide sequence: TGTGCCAGCAGTTTTGGGGGACAGGGGGGATATGGCTACACCTTC. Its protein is CASSFGGQGGYGYTF.

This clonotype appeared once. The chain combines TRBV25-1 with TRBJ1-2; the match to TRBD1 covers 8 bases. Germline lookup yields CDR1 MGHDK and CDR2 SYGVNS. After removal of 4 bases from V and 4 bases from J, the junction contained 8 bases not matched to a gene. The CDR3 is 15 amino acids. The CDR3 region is CASSGMGQESYGYTF. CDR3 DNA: TGTGCCAGCAGTGGTATGGGACAGGAGAGCTATGGCTACACCTTC.

The DNA of the CDR3 is TGTGCCAGCAGCCTCGGGCTAGCGGGGGCCCTACCCTACAATGAGCAGTTCTTC. This translates into CASSLGLAGALPYNEQFF. The chain carries TRBV3-1 and TRBJ2-1; 10 bases line up with TRBD2. CDR1 and CDR2 from the germline V gene are LGHDT and YNNKEL (reference sequence). The CDR3 is 18 residues long. J gave up 2 bases and V 4 bases, and 11 bases lay outside the gene matches.